This TCR beta chain appears in the sequencing data of a study of T cell clonality in common variable immunodeficiency (dated by TCRdb to the mid-2010s). Study-wide conclusions, independent of this receptor: Healthy controls shared more TCRbeta clones with each other than CVID subjects shared among themselves (p < 0.0001). Correlations between repertoire features and clinical complications were limited by patient heterogeneity within the CVID cohort. TCRbeta clonality was higher in CVID subjects than in healthy controls (t-test p = 0.018), and the increase was most characteristic of about a third of subjects. Even though DNA input was equal, the average per sample came to about 74,000 unique sequences for controls compared with 30,000 to 40,000 for CVID samples. CVID TCRbeta sequences were reported to have fewer deletions and N-nucleotide insertions and to lack highly modified clones with 13 or more V deletions. The authors noted that sequencing repertoires of T cell subpopulations would be needed to clarify what caused the increased clonality in CVID.

Equivalent amounts of genomic DNA from CVID and control samples were used as sequencing input. For every sample, a 60 bp segment covering the rearranged TCRbeta CDR3 region was amplified and then sequenced. The immunoSEQ assay, a bias-corrected multiplex PCR combined with high-throughput sequencing, was used to amplify TCRbeta. As for the authors' bioinformatics: Each unique nucleotide sequence was treated as a clone and annotated with V, D and J genes, copy number and frequency. Sequences were labeled productive if in frame, and non-productive if out of frame or containing stop codons. As previously described, Shannon's entropy was used to calculate clonality. The predicted amino acid sequences of productive clones were used to derive the mean CDR3 Kyte-Doolittle hydropathy. Scaled V gene usage was hierarchically clustered using Manhattan distance and complete linkage with the R hclust function. Sharing of clones by CDR3 amino acid sequence was evaluated through resampling of 12 repertoires per group over 100 rounds. The repertoires were screened for approximately 63 published EBV-specific TCRbeta sequences and 200 to 250 published CMV-specific TCRbeta sequences. Analysis left out a couple of CVID samples that produced under 10,000 sequences, so 42 CVID repertoires remained. In TCRdb, the immuneACCESS table is reduced to in-frame sequences with V and J assigned. These tables do not hold every clone; where another copy was compared, an unresolved V gene accounts for under half, and the others remain unexplained. That table gives V, J and clone size, and the DNA gave D and trimming. In this sample, 30,000 to 40,000 clones appear, none counted once only. The top ten hold 0.95% of the sample.

Both CVID patients and healthy controls were predominantly of Caucasian heritage. From each donor, roughly 5 to 8.5 ml of heparinized peripheral whole blood was collected. Genomic DNA from adults with common variable immune deficiency (CVID) and from healthy adult controls was used to sequence TCRbeta CDR3 repertoires. A total of about 22 healthy adult volunteers (about 12 female and approximately 10 male; age range about 20 to 75 years, mean age around 31) were included in the control group. Diluted blood was subjected to density centrifugation over Hypaque 1077 or Ficoll-Paque for isolation of peripheral blood mononuclear cells. Unsorted mononuclear cells served as the source of genomic DNA, which was extracted either by Qiagen column purification or by a centrifugation-based method. CDR1 and CDR2 are read off the germline V gene as LGHNA and YNFKEQ. The CDR3 holds 17 amino acids from the cysteine to the phenylalanine. The 42 bases shown cover part of the CDR3, and their frame starts at base 1.

This clone has ten or more counts. Its antigen target is currently unknown. The junction and the germline gene differ at one end; a read error may be behind it. The read ends 3 residues early relative to the CDR3; the germline J gene fills the gap. The sample comprised peripheral blood mononuclear cells. This clonotype was obtained from a person aged 18-69 years in good health. The V and J segments used are TRBV4-2 and TRBJ2-6, with TRBD2 perhaps the D gene, on 6 matching bases. CDR3 DNA (partial): TGCGCCAGCAGCCTAGGAGGGTACCTCTCTGGGGCCAACGTC. This codes for CASSLGGYLSGANV. The entire CDR3 protein is CASSLGGYLSGANVLTF.